Following are 2 T cell receptor beta chains from one sample sequenced in a study of PD-1 blockade in mismatch repair-deficient tumors. Assay: immunoSEQ multiplex PCR; the TCRdb copy retains only in-frame clones and omits some. The repertoire includes 15,000 to 20,000 clones, about 87% of them detected once, and approximately 1.5% sits in the top ten. Sample: PBMCs, taken 22 to 25 weeks after starting pembrolizumab. These receptor sequences come from an adult with mismatch repair-deficient cancer.

V and J are TRBV11-3 and TRBJ1-5; perhaps TRBD1 as D (6 bases). Germline V gives CDR1 SGHNT, CDR2 YENEEA. V lost 3 bases and J 4 bases, leaving 10 bases between the germline ends. This CDR3 spans 14 amino acids. The CDR3 sequence: CASSLGGGNQPQHF. The CDR3 coding sequence is TGTGCCAGCAGCTTGGGAGGGGGTAATCAGCCCCAGCATTTT.

The J gene is TRBJ2-1, the V gene TRBV14; D is uncertain. The germline V gene encodes CDR1 SGHDN and CDR2 FVKESK. V was shortened by 1 base and J by 4 bases, with 11 bases between the two germline ends. The CDR3 is 15 amino acids. The CDR3 nucleotides are TGTGCCAGCAGCCAAGGATACAGATTATACAATGAGCAGTTCTTC. Amino acid sequence: CASSQGYRLYNEQFF.